The source of this TCR beta chain is a study of human T cells and chemical hapten exposure. Background on the study: All patients underwent weekly scalp dosing with diphenylcyclopropenone for the full roughly 24-week study.

This clonotype came up a few times. TCRdb used MiXCR to reprocess the RACE reads, holding one entry per CDR3 protein. The data contain 300,000 to 350,000 distinct CDR3 sequences, about 7% of them singletons. Time point described: patch test 1, 2 weeks after DPC sensitization. Treatment in this sample: therapeutic diphenylcyclopropenone sensitization with weekly scalp DPC. Blood was collected ahead of every patch test applied. Trimming pared 2 bases from V and 0 bases from J, leaving 8 bases between. This CDR3 has 15 residues. Looked up from germline, CDR1 is SGHKS and CDR2 is YYEKEE (reference sequence).

This chain links TRBV5-5 with TRBJ2-2, with a weak D call TRBD1 (5 bases). The receptor's source is a woman younger than 30 with alopecia areata. Some clones in this sample may be carry-over from other donors' samples. The source was whole blood, collected in connection with sensitization to the hapten diphenylcyclopropenone (DPC). The CDR3 nucleotides are TGTGCCAGCAGCTTAAGGGGTCCGAACACCGGGGAGCTGTTTTTT. It specifies CASSLRGPNTGELFF. Variable domain in full (rest from reference TRBV5-5 and TRBJ2-2): DAGVTQSPTHLIKTRGQQVTLRCSPISGHKSVSWYQQVLGQGPQFIFQYYEKEERGRGNFPDRFSARQFPNYSSELNVNALLLGDSALYLCASSLRGPNTGELFFGEGSRLTVL.